The rows below give T cell receptor beta chains drawn from one sample of a study of glioma-infiltrating T cells. TCRdb fed the multiplex PCR reads into MiXCR, producing one record per CDR3 protein. This sample has under 200,000 distinct CDR3 sequences; about 40% occur once, and the top ten carry around 4.9%. The sample consisted of glioma tissue, nonneoplastic brain tissue, or PBMCs (not recorded which). Receptors were obtained from a human donor with low-grade glioma or glioblastoma, undergoing nonglioma brain surgery, or in good health (not recorded which). Both conserved end residues are trimmed from each CDR3. The order of the fields is clone size, V gene, D gene, J gene, CDR3 protein. D genes are given only for firm matches. The size field is filled for only some rows; it gives once, few, many or a size class.

>-|TRBV15|-|TRBJ2-7
ATSRDAARRELVTYEQY
>few|TRBV20-1|-|TRBJ2-6
SASLTGTGANVLT
>-|TRBV27|-|TRBJ1-2
DSSLGVNYGYN
>few|TRBV5-1|-|TRBJ1-5
ASRQDSYSNQPQH
>few|TRBV19|-|TRBJ1-3
ASSMDWRISGNTIY
>-|TRBV3-1|-|TRBJ2-2
ASSQDRGELF
>many|TRBV20-1|-|TRBJ2-5
SASAPVGRQETQY
>many|TRBV20-1|TRBD2|TRBJ2-7
SAERKLSGRAGEQY
>many|TRBV20-1|TRBD1|TRBJ2-7
SGVRTGSVYEQY
>medium-sized|TRBV20-1|TRBD2|TRBJ2-7
SARRTSVYEQY
>many|TRBV7-2|-|TRBJ2-7
ASSLTSGGPWY